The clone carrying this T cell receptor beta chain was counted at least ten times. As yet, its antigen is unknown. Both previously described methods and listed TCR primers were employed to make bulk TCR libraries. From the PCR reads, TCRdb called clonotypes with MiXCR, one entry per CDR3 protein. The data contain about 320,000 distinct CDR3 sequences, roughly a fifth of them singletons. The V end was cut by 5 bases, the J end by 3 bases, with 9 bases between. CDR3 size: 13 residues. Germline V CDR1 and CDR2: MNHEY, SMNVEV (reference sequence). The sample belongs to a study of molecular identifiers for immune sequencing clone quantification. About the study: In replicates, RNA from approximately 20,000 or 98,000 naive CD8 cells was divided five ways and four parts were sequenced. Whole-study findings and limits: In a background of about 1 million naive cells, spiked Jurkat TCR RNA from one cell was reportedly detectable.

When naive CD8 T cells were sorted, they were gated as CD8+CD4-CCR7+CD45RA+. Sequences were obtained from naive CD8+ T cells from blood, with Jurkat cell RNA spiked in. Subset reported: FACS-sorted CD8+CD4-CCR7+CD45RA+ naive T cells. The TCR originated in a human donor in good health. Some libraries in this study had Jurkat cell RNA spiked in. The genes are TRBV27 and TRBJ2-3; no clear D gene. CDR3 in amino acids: CASSARSTDTQYF. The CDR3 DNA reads TGTGCCAGCAGTGCCCGTAGTACAGATACGCAGTATTTT.